Below, one TCR beta chain is given with its context. Its antigen is still unknown. No base quality information exists; no much larger clone differs at one position. Collaborating institutions collected whole blood in K2EDTA tubes following their own protocols. Collaborator samples were shipped for TCRbeta analysis as frozen whole blood, isolated PBMCs, or DNA extracted from either sample type. The data are from a study of blood T cell repertoires in COVID-19 (dated by TCRdb to about 2020). With regard to the full study: The collaborator samples originated in the United States, Italy and Spain and spanned the acute and convalescent phases of COVID-19. Nearly every sample came with metadata listing a de-identified subject ID, COVID-19 status, age in years and sex. Subjects who had been exposed to COVID-19, were actively infected with it, or had recovered from it provided the deeply sampled blood TCRbeta repertoires that made up the dataset. The repertoires were released in a freely available public database meant as a resource for research on the immune response to SARS-CoV-2. The prospective study material was composed of cDNA or gDNA derived from T cells, B-cell-depleted T cells, or PBMCs. The samples were drawn from the first 160 participants of the ongoing ImmuneRACE study and from some 1,300 subjects provided by 6 global collaborators. HLA class I and class II types, where available, came from metadata supplied by the sample provider rather than from assay-based typing. Results and caveats for the whole study, not just this receptor: The amount of clinical and demographic metadata varied by source and participant and was provided uncurated.

Taken from the germline V gene (reference sequence), the CDR1 and CDR2 loops are MNHEY and SMNVEV. The CDR3 starts with the cysteine, ends with the phenylalanine, and has 14 residues. Only the CDR3 part of the read is kept: 42 bases, read in frame from the first base. Here V drops 6 bases and J drops 3 bases, and the junction holds 3 bases not matched to any gene. TCRbeta CDR3 regions were amplified from genomic DNA by means of the immunoSEQ Assay, a bias-controlled multiplex PCR. In the original analysis: The number of nucleated cells in each sample was estimated by amplification of reference gene primers within the assay. To quantify the absolute abundance of each unique TCRbeta CDR3 rearrangement, sequence reads were collapsed and filtered. For each sample, productive Simpson clonality was calculated as the square root of Simpson's diversity index across productive rearrangements. Imported from immuneACCESS, the table was reduced by TCRdb to in-frame sequences with V and J called. These copies leave out some clones; in studies compared against another copy, an unresolved V gene accounts for under half, and the cause of the remainder is not known. V and J calls plus clone size are reproduced from that table; the DNA served to infer D and trimming. Recorded for this sample are some 200,000 clones; around 87% of them occurred a single time. Jointly, the top ten make up around 2.7% of the sample.

The sample was peripheral blood. The rearrangement joined TRBV27 to TRBJ1-5, with 9 bases matching TRBD1. The sequence was obtained from a man aged 40-50 years with active or convalescent COVID-19. The CDR3 protein is CASSNRGPNQPQHF. The nucleotide sequence reads TGTGCCAGCAGCAACAGGGGGCCCAATCAGCCCCAGCATTTT.